The 9 T cell receptor beta chains in this list originate from one sample, sequenced in a study of T cells after posttransplantation cyclophosphamide. Cyclophosphamide on days +3 and +4 followed busulfan-fludarabine conditioning and a marrow graft. TCRdb's table, derived via immunoSEQ multiplex PCR, lists solely in-frame clones and lacks some. This sample comprises more than 7,000 clones, none seen once only. Source: PBMCs, taken less than 370 days after allogeneic stem cell transplant with posttransplant cyclophosphamide. The receptors originated from a male patient between 45 and 59 years old who received an allogeneic stem cell transplant from a related donor and was CMV-positive. Part of the T cell pool may stem from the graft donor.

This clone occurred many times. The chain uses TRBV16 and TRBJ1-2, with a tentative D call TRBD1 (6 bases). The CDR3 has 13 residues. Trimming cost V 4 bases and J 7 bases, with 13 bases left between them. Germline V CDR1 and CDR2: KGHSY, FQNENV. The CDR3, as DNA: TGTGCCAGCAGCCTCAGGGGAAGAAGTGGCTACACCTTC. It yields the protein CASSLRGRSGYTF.

This clone was counted at least ten times. The genes are TRBV5-4 and TRBJ2-2; 7 nucleotides align to TRBD1. CDR3 length: 16 amino acids. Losses at the gene ends were 4 bases for V and 2 bases for J; bases not matched to a gene: 8. From germline, CDR1 is SGHNT and CDR2 YYREEE (reference sequence). CDR3 sequence reads: CASSPELGGNTGELFF. As DNA, the CDR3 is TGTGCCAGCAGCCCCGAGTTAGGGGGCAACACCGGGGAGCTGTTTTTT.

The chain joins TRBV9 to TRBJ2-2, with a tentative D call TRBD2 (6 bases). Germline CDR1 is SGDLS and CDR2 is YYNGEE. The CDR3 covers 12 residues. The V and J ends lost 7 bases and 4 bases respectively, with 8 bases between them. CDR3 in DNA: TGTGCCAGCGGAGGGAGCACCGGGGAGCTGTTTTTT. Encoded protein: CASGGSTGELFF.

The table lists this clone with a few counts. The rearrangement uses TRBV4-3 and TRBJ2-5; 15 nucleotides align to TRBD2. V lost 4 bases, J lost 3 bases, and 6 bases stayed unmatched. The germline CDR1 and CDR2 sequences are LGHNA and YSLEER. The CDR3 has 17 amino acids. CDR3 in DNA: TGCGCCAGCAGCCCGGGACTAGCGGGGGGCCAGGAAGAGACCCAGTACTTC. Its protein product is CASSPGLAGGQEETQYF.

This clone was observed many times. The chain has TRBV5-1 and TRBJ2-7, with 8 bases fitting TRBD2. The V and J ends lost 4 bases and 5 bases, in that order; junction bases with no gene match: 8. The CDR3 runs 14 residues. Germline values: CDR1 SGHRS, CDR2 YFSETQ. For the CDR3, the DNA is TGCGCCAGCAGCGGTTCGACCGGGGGGGACGAGCAGTACTTC. It translates to CASSGSTGGDEQYF.

The sample holds many counts of this clone. V usage is TRBV27 and J usage is TRBJ2-3; D is unclear. The CDR3 runs to 15 residues. Trimming removed 3 bases from V and 6 bases from J, with 16 bases in between. Germline assignment: CDR1 MNHEY and CDR2 SMNVEV (reference sequence). The CDR3 is CASSFVSAAPDTQYF. In nucleotides, the CDR3 is TGTGCCAGCAGTTTCGTAAGCGCGGCCCCGGATACGCAGTATTTT.

This clone was observed many times. The V and J genes are TRBV5-4 and TRBJ2-1; 12 nucleotides line up with TRBD2. Unmatched junction bases numbered 8, after V lost 4 bases and J lost 3 bases. Germline V gives CDR1 SGHNT, CDR2 YYREEE (reference sequence). The CDR3 contains 17 residues. Written as DNA, the CDR3 is TGTGCCAGCAGCCCTAGACTAGCGGGAGTATTCTACAATGAGCAGTTCTTC. Translating gives CASSPRLAGVFYNEQFF.

This clone was detected ten times or more. The chain combines TRBV28 with TRBJ2-1, with 8 nucleotides matching TRBD1. CDR3 length: 15 amino acids. Germline V gene sequence: CDR1 MDHEN, CDR2 SYDVKM. V was pared by 2 bases and J by 6 bases, with 6 bases of the junction left unmatched. CDR3 sequence: CASSLQGTGSNEQFF. CDR3 bases: TGTGCCAGCAGTTTACAAGGGACAGGTTCCAATGAGCAGTTCTTC.

In its sample, this clone was seen a few times. The rearrangement joins TRBV7-2 to TRBJ2-3, with TRBD2 matching 7 bases. From germline, CDR1 is SGHTA and CDR2 FQGNSA. V trimming: 2 bases; J trimming: 6 bases; junction bases outside the gene matches: 11. The CDR3 is made up of 16 amino acids. The CDR3 coding sequence is TGTGCCAGCAGCTTAAGGCTTGGGGGGGTCGGGGATACGCAGTATTTT. This encodes CASSLRLGGVGDTQYF. Full variable domain (remainder filled in from reference TRBV7-2 and TRBJ2-3): GAGVSQSPSNKVTEKGKDVELRCDPISGHTALYWYRQSLGQGLEFLIYFQGNSAPDKSGLPSDRFSAERTGGSVSTLTIQRTQQEDSAVYLCASSLRLGGVGDTQYFGPGTRLTVL.